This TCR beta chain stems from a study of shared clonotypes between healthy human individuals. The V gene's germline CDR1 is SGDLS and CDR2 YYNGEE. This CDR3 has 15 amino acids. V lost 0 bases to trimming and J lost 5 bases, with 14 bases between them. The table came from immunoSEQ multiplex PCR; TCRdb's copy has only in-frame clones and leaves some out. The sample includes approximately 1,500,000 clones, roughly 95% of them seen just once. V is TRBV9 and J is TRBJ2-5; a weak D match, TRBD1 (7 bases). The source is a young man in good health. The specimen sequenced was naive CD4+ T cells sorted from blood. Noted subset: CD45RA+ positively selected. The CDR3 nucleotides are TGTGCCAGCAGCGTAGTAGGGGGCCGGGGGGAGACCCAGTACTTC. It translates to CASSVVGGRGETQYF.